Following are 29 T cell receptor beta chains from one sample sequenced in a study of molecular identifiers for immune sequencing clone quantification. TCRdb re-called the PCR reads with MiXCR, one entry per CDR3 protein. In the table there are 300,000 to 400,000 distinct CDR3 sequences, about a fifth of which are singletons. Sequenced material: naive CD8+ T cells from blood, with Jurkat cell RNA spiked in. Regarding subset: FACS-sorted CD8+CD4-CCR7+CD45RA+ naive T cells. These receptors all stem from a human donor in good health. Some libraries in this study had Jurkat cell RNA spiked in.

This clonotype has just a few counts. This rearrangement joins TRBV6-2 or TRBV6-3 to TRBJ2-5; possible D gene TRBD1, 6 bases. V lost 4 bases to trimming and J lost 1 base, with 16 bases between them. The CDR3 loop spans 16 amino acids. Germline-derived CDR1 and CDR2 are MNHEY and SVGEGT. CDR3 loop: CASSFAGTPSQETQYF. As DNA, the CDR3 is TGTGCCAGCAGTTTCGCCGGGACACCGAGCCAAGAGACCCAGTACTTC.

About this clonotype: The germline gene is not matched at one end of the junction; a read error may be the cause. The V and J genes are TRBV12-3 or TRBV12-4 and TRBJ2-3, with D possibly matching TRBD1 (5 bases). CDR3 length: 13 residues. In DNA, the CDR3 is TGTGCCAGCAGTTTGGGGCGCACAGATGCGCAGTATTTT. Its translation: CASSLGRTDAQYF.

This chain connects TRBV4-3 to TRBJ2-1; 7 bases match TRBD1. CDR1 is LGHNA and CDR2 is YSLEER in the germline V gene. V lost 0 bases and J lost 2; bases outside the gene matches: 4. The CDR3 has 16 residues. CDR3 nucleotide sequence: TGCGCCAGCAGCCAAGACCAAGGGGGCGCCTACAATGAGCAGTTCTTC. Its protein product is CASSQDQGGAYNEQFF.

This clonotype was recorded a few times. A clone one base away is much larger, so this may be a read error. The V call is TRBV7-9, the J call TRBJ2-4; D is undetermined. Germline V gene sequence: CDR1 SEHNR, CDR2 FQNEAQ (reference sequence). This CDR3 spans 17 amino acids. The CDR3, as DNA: TGTGCCAGCAGCCCAAGCACATCCCGCGTTGCCAAAAACATTCGGTACTTC. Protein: CASSPSTSRVAKNIRYF.

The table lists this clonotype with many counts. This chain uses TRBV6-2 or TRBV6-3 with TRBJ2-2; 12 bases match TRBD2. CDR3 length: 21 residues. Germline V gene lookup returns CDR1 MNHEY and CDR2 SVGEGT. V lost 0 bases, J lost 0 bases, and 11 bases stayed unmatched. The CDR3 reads CASSYSIFLGLAGTNTGELFF. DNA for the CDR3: TGTGCCAGCAGTTACTCGATTTTTTTGGGACTAGCGGGTACGAACACCGGGGAGCTGTTTTTT.

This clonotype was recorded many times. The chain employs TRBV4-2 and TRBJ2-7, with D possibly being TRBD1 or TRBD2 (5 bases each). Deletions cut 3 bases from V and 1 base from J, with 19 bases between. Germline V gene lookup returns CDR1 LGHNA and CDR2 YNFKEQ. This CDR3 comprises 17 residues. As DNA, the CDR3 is TGTGCCAGCAGCCATATGGGGCAGGACTCGATGTCCTACGAGCAGTACTTC. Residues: CASSHMGQDSMSYEQYF.

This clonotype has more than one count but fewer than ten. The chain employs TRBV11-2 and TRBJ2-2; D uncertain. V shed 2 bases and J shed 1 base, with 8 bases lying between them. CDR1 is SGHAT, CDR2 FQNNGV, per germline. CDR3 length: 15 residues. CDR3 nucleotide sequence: TGTGCCAGCAGCTTATCTAACTGGAACACCGGGGAGCTGTTTTTT. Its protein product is CASSLSNWNTGELFF.

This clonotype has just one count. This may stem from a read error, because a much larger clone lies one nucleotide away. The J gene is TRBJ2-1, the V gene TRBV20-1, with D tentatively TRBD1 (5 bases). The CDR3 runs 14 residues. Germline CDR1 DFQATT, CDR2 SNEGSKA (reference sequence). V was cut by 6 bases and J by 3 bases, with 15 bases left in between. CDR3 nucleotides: TGCAGTGCACCCCCTGCGGACAACTACAATGAGCAGTTCTTC. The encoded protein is CSAPPADNYNEQFF.

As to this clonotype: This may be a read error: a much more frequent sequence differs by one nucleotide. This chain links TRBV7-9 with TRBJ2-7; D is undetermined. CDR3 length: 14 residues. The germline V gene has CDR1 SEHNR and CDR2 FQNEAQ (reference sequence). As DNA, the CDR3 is TGTGCCAGCAGCTCGATCCTACTGCCCTACGAGCAGTGCTTC. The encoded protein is CASSSILLPYEQCF.

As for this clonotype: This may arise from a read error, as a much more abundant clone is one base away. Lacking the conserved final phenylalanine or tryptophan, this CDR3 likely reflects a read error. Written as DNA, the CDR3 is TGTGCCAGCATCCCGACGGAGGCGTCGGATACGCAGTATTCT. Protein product: CASIPTEASDTQYS. The chain couples TRBV7-9 to TRBJ2-3; tentatively, D is TRBD2 (5 bases). There are 14 residues in the CDR3. The ends were cut back, 7 bases at V and 6 bases at J, with 17 bases in the middle. CDR1 SEHNR and CDR2 FQNEAQ come from the germline V gene (reference sequence).

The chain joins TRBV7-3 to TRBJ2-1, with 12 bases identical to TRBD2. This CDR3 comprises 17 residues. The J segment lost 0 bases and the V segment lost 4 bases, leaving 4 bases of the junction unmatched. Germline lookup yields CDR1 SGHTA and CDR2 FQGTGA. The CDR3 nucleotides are TGTGCCAGCAGCTCTACTAGCGGGAGGAGCTCCTACAATGAGCAGTTCTTC. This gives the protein CASSSTSGRSSYNEQFF.

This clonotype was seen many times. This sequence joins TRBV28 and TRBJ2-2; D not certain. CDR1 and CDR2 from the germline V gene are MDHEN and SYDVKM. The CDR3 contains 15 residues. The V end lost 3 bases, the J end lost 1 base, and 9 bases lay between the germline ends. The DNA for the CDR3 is TGTGCCAGCAGTTTGGAACACTTGAACACCGGGGAGCTGTTTTTT. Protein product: CASSLEHLNTGELFF.

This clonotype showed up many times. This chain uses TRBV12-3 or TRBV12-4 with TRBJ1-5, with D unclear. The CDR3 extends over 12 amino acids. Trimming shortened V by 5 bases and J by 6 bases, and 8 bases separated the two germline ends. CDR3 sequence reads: CASSTMGQPQHF. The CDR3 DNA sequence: TGTGCCAGCAGTACCATGGGTCAGCCCCAGCATTTT.

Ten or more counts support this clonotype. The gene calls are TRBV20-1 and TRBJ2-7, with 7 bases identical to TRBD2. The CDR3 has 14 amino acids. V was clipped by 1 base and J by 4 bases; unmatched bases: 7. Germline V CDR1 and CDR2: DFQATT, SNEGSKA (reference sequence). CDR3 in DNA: TGCAGTGCTAGAGTCCCTAGCGGACTTTACGAGCAGTACTTC. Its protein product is CSARVPSGLYEQYF.

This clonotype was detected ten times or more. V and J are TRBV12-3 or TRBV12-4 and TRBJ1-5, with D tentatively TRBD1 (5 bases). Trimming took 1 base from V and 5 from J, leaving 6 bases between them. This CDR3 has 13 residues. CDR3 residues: CASSLGGDQPQHF. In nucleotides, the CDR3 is TGTGCCAGCAGTTTAGGAGGGGATCAGCCCCAGCATTTT.

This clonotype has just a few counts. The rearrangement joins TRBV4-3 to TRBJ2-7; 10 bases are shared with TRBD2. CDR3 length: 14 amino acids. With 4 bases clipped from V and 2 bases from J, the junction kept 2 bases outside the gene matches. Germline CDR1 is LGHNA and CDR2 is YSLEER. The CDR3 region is CASSRSGGAYEQYF. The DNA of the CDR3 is TGCGCCAGCAGCCGAAGCGGGGGGGCCTACGAGCAGTACTTC.

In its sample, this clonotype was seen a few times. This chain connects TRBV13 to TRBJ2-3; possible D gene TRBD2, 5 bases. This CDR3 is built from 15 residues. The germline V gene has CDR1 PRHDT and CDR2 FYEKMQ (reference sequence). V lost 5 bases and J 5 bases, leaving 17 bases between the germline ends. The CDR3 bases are TGTGCCAGCAGCGCCCGGGAAGAGCATGGAGATACGCAGTATTTT. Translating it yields CASSAREEHGDTQYF.

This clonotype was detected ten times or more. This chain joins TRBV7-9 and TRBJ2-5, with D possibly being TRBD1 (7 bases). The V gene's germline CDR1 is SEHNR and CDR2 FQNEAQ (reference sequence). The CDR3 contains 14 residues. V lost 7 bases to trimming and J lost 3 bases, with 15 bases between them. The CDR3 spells CASTPGGSEETQYF. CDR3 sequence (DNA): TGTGCCAGCACCCCAGGGGGGTCCGAAGAGACCCAGTACTTC.

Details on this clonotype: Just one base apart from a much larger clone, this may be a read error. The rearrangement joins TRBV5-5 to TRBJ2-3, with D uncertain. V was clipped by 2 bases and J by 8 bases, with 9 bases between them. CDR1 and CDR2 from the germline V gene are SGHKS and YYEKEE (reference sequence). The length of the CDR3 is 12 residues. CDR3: CASSFILGTQYF. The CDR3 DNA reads TGTGCCAGCAGCTTTATCTTAGGTACGCAGTATTTT.

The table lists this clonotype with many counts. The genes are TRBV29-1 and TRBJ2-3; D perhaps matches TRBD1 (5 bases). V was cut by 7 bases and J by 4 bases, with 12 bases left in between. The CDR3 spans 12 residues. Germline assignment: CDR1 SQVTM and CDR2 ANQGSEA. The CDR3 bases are TGCAGCGCCCTCTGGGGCCCAGATACGCAGTATTTT. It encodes CSALWGPDTQYF.

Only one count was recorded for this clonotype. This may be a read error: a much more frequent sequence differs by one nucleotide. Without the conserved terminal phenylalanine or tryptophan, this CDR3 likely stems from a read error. This chain's CDR3 is CASSRFDSFYEQYS. The CDR3 nucleotides read TGTGCCAGCAGCCGCTTTGACTCTTTCTACGAGCAGTACTCC. The chain employs TRBV13 and TRBJ2-7, with unresolved D. The V and J ends lost 5 bases and 3 bases respectively, with 14 bases between them. From germline, CDR1 is PRHDT and CDR2 FYEKMQ (reference sequence). This CDR3 comprises 14 residues.

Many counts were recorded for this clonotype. CDR3 amino acids: CASSYSWNTEAFF. For the CDR3, the DNA is TGTGCCAGCAGTTACAGTTGGAACACTGAAGCTTTCTTT. The V call is TRBV6-5, the J call TRBJ1-1; D not resolved. The CDR3 is 13 residues long. Germline V gives CDR1 MNHEY, CDR2 SVGAGI. V lost 2 bases and J lost 1, with 5 bases in between.

The CDR3 sequence is CAISSREMGAYEQYF. The DNA for the CDR3 is TGTGCCATTTCAAGCCGGGAAATGGGGGCCTACGAGCAGTACTTC. The chain uses TRBV2 and TRBJ2-7; perhaps D is TRBD1 or TRBD2 (5 bases each). Trimming pared 10 bases from V and 2 bases from J, leaving 21 bases between. From germline, CDR1 is SNHLY and CDR2 FYNNEI. CDR3 length: 15 amino acids.

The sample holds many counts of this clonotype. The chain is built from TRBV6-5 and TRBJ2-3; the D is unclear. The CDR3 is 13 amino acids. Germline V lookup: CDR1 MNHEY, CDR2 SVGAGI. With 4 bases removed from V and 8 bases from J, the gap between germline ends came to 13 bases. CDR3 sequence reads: CASSSMEGGTQYF. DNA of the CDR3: TGTGCCAGCAGTTCCATGGAAGGCGGTACGCAGTATTTT.

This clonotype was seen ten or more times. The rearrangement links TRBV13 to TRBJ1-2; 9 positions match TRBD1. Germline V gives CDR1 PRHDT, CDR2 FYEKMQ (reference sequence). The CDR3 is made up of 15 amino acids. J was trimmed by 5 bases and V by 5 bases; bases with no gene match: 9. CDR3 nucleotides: TGTGCCAGCAGCGAGGGACAGGGCCTTGTTTATGGCTACACCTTC. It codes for CASSEGQGLVYGYTF.

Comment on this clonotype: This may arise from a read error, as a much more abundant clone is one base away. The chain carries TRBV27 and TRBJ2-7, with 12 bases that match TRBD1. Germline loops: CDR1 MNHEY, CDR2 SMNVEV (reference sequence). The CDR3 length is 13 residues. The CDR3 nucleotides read TGTGCCTGCAGTTGGGACAGGGGGCGTGAGCAGTACTTC. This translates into CACSWDRGREQYF.

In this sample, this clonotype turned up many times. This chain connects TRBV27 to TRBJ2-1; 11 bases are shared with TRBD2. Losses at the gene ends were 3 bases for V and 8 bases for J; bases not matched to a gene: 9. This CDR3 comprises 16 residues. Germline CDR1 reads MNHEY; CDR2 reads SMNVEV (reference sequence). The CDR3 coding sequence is TGTGCCAGCAGTTTCGGTCCTAGCGGGGGGTTCTATGAGCAGTTCTTC. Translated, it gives CASSFGPSGGFYEQFF.

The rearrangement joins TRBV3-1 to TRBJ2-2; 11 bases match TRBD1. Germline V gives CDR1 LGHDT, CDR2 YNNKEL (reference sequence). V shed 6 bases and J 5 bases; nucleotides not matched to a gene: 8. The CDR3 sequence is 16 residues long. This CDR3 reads CASSLDRGLRTGELFF. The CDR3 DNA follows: TGTGCCAGCAGTCTGGACAGGGGGCTAAGGACCGGGGAGCTGTTTTTT.

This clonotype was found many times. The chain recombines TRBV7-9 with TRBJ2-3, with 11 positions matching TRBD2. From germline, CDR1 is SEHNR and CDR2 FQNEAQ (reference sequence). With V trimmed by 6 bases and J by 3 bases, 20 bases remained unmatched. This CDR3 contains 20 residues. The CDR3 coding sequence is TGTGCCAGCAGTCACTGGTTCGGTTCGAGTAGACTAGCGGGAACAGATACGCAGTATTTT. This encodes CASSHWFGSSRLAGTDTQYF.